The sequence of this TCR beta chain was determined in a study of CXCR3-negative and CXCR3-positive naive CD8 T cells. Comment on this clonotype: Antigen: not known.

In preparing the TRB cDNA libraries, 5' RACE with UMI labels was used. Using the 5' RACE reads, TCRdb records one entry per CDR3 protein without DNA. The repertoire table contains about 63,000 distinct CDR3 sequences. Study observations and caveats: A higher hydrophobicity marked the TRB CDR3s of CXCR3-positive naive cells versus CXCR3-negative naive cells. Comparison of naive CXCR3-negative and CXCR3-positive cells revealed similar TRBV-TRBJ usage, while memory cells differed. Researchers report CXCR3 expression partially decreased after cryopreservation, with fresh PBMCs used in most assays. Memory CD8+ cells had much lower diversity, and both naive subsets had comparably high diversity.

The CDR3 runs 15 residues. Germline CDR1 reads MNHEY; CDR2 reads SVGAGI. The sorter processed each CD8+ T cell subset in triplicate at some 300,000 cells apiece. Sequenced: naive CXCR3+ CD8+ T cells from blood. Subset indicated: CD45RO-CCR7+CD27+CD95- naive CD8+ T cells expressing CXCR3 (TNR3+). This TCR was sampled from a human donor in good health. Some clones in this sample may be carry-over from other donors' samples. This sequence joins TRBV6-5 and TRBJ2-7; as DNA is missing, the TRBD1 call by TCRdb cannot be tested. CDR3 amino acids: CASSLRDASSYEQYF.